This T cell receptor beta chain was profiled in a study of T cell changes during pregnancy in multiple sclerosis. Assay used: immunoSEQ multiplex PCR; TCRdb lists only in-frame clones, some missing. The data hold about 96,000 clones, with roughly 92% observed a single time. The CDR3 spans 15 residues. CDR1 SNHLY and CDR2 FYNNEI come from the germline V gene. V lost 5 bases to trimming and J lost 0 bases, with 10 bases between them. This receptor was obtained from a female donor with multiple sclerosis, enrolled in a pregnancy study. The chain joins TRBV2 to TRBJ1-4; weak D call: TRBD1 (5 bases). The specimen was peripheral blood, collected in the first trimester of pregnancy. The CDR3 nucleotides are TGTGCCAGCAGTCAGGGAATAGCAACTAATGAAAAACTGTTTTTT. It is translated as CASSQGIATNEKLFF.